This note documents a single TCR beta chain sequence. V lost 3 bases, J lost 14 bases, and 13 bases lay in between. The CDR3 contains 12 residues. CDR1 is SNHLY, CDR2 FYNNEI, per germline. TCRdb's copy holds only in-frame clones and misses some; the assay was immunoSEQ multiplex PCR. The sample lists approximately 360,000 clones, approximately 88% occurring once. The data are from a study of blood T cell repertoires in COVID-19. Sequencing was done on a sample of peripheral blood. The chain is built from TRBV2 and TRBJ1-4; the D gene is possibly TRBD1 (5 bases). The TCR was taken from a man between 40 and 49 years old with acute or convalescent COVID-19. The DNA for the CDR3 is TGTGCCAGCAGTGATTTTGGGCGGGACCTGTTTTTT. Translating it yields CASSDFGRDLFF. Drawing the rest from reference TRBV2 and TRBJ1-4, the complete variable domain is EPEVTQTPSHQVTQMGQEVILRCVPISNHLYFYWYRQILGQKVEFLVSFYNNEISEKSEIFDDQFSVERPDGSNFTLKIRSTKLEDSAMYFCASSDFGRDLFFGSGTQLSVL.